This section outlines one T cell receptor beta chain sequence together with its context. These data originate in a study of cytomegalovirus exposure and HLA in healthy donors. PCR employed 60 Vbeta and 13 Jbeta primers. This table comes from immunoSEQ multiplex PCR, and its TCRdb copy is limited to in-frame clones, with some not included. The repertoire holds roughly 150,000 clones, with 68% as singletons. This CDR3 region has 14 residues. V was pared by 0 bases and J by 2 bases, with 8 bases between. Germline V gene lookup returns CDR1 SGHRS and CDR2 YFSETQ. The TCR was taken from a man between 25 and 39 years old in good health and CMV-seropositive. The chain joins TRBV5-1 to TRBJ2-5, with TRBD1 as a possible D gene (6 bases). Sequenced input: PBMCs. Here the CDR3 DNA reads TGCGCCAGCAGCTTGGGACAGGATCAAGAGACCCAGTACTTC. It codes for CASSLGQDQETQYF.